This T cell receptor beta chain derives from a study of T cell responses to AZD1222 COVID-19 vaccine. Whole-study findings and limits: Donors were mostly white British, more females; clonal diversity possibly underestimated. Researchers took repertoire samples only after the peak T cell response had come. The span of vaccine-associated CD4 TCRs extended across spike, with dominance at 160-218 and 743-854.

A remark on this clone: The antigen is not known.

TCRdb's copy holds only in-frame clones and misses some; the assay was immunoSEQ multiplex PCR. The sample shows approximately 61,000 clones, around 82% of them seen only once. In germline, CDR1 is SGHTA, CDR2 FQGNSA. The V and J ends lost 1 base and 7 bases respectively, with 7 bases between them. The CDR3 spans 13 residues. Second-dose schedules of about 4 or about 12 weeks were combined. The chain joins TRBV7-2 to TRBJ2-2; unclear D gene. The origin of this receptor is an adult who received the AZD1222 COVID-19 vaccine. Material: peripheral blood, obtained 28 days after the second AZD1222 dose. Written as DNA, the CDR3 is TGTGCCAGCAGCTTAGAGTGGAACGGGGAGCTGTTTTTT. Translation: CASSLEWNGELFF.